This TCR beta chain was captured by sequencing in a study of vaccination and CD4 T cells after COVID-19. On the study more broadly: Post-diagnosis, post-COVID samples were collected after a median about 95 days, ranging 35 to 161. Whole-study results and caveats: Median numbers of SARS-CoV-2-reactive clonotypes increased from roughly 21 to 40 (not a significant change).

Unmatched junction bases numbered 16, after V lost 4 bases and J lost 5 bases. The germline V gene encodes CDR1 SGHDT and CDR2 YYEEEE. The CDR3 loop spans 18 amino acids. Treatment described: approximately nine-day PBMC culture with coronavirus spike peptide pools or control peptides (ViraFEST assay). Cells received half-medium changes with fresh IL-2 medium on days 3 and 7. Notes on this clonotype: What it binds is unknown.

At the Johns Hopkins FTIC core, DNA taken from cultured CD4+ T cells was sequenced by way of the Oncomine TCR Beta short-read assay. Cultured CD4+ T cells were the source of extracted genomic DNA. TCRdb itself ran the PCR reads through MiXCR, one entry per CDR3 protein. This table has approximately 15,000 distinct CDR3 sequences, about 69% appearing once. V gene TRBV5-6 combines with J gene TRBJ2-1; 9 bases map to TRBD2. The specimen was CD4+ T cells from blood, cultured in vitro. This receptor was obtained from a human donor who had recovered from COVID-19. CDR3 protein: CASSTTPKAGGPNNEQFF. The CDR3 DNA follows: TGTGCCAGCAGCACCACCCCTAAGGCGGGAGGGCCTAACAATGAGCAGTTCTTC.